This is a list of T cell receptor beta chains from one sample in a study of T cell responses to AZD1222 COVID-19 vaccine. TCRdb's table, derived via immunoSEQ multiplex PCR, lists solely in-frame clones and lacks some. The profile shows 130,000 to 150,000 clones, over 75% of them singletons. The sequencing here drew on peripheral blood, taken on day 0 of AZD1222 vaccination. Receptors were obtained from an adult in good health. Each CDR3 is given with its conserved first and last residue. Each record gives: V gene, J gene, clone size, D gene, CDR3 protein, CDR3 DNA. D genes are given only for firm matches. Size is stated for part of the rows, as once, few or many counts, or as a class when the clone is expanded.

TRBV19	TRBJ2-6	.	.	CASRGQGSGANVLTF	TGTGCCAGTAGAGGTCAGGGATCTGGGGCCAACGTCCTGACTTTC
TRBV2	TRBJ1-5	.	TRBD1	CASSGTGEEGWNQPQHF	TGTGCCAGCAGTGGGACAGGGGAGGAGGGGTGGAATCAGCCCCAGCATTTT
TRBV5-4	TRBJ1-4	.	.	CASSLELSPEKLFF	TGTGCCAGCAGCTTGGAATTGTCGCCTGAAAAACTGTTTTTT
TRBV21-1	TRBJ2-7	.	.	CASSHSLGGKRQGISYEQYF	TGTGCCAGCAGCCATTCACTCGGGGGAAAGAGACAGGGGATATCCTACGAGCAGTACTTC
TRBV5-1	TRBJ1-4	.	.	CASSIRAYNEKLFF	TGCGCCAGCAGCATCCGGGCCTATAATGAAAAACTGTTTTTT
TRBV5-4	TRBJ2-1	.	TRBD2	CASSFASGYEQFF	TGTGCCAGCAGCTTTGCTAGCGGGTATGAGCAGTTCTTC
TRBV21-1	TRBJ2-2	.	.	CASGIEQNTGELFF	TGTGCCAGCGGCATAGAACAGAACACCGGGGAGCTGTTTTTT
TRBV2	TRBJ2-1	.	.	CASTGAWGEQFF	TGTGCCAGCACCGGGGCCTGGGGTGAGCAGTTCTTC
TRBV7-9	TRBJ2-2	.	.	CASSPPSQNTGELFF	TGTGCCAGCAGCCCCCCTAGCCAGAACACCGGGGAGCTGTTTTTT
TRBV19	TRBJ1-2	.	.	CASSMMAGIGGYTF	TGTGCCAGTAGTATGATGGCGGGTATTGGTGGCTACACCTTC
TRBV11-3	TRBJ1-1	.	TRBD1	CASSQQGQTEAFF	TGTGCCAGCAGCCAACAGGGGCAAACTGAAGCTTTCTTT
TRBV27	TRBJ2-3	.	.	CASSLSGGLGSQYF	TGTGCCAGCAGTTTAAGTGGGGGGCTAGGTTCGCAGTATTTT
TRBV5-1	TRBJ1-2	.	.	CASSLVSGFNYGYTF	TGCGCCAGCAGCTTGGTCTCTGGATTTAACTATGGCTACACCTTC
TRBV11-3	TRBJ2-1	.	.	CASSLESGVRGEQFF	TGTGCCAGCAGCTTAGAGTCAGGGGTCCGGGGTGAGCAGTTCTTC
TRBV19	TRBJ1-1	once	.	CASHRGVRADDTEAFF	TGTGCCAGTCACCGGGGAGTCAGGGCTGATGACACTGAAGCTTTCTTT